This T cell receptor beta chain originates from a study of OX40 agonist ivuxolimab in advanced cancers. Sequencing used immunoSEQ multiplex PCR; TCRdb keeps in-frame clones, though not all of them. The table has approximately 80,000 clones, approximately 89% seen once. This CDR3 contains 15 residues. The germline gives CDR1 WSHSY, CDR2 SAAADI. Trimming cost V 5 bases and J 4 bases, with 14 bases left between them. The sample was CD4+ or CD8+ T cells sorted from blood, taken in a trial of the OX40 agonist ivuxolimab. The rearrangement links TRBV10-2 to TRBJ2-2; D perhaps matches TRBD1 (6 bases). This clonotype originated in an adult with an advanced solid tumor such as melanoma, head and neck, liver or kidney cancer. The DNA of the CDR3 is TGCGCCAGCAGTCCCCACAGGGATAGCACCGGGGAGCTGTTTTTT. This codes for CASSPHRDSTGELFF.